The text below deals with one T cell receptor (beta chain). This entry belongs to a study of blood T cell repertoires in COVID-19. Study as a whole: Italy, Spain and the United States were the sources of the convalescent and acute COVID-19 samples.

This CDR3 is 16 amino acids long. Germline CDR1 reads LGHDT; CDR2 reads YNNKEL (reference sequence). The V gene end was trimmed by 4 bases and the J gene end by 3 bases; junction bases not matched to a gene: 9. In the authors' methods: Nucleated cell counts were estimated from reference gene primer amplification. TCRdb's copy holds only in-frame clones and misses some; the assay was immunoSEQ multiplex PCR. V, J and clone size derive from that table, while D and trimming were established from the DNA sequence. The sample comprises about 140,000 clones, over 80% of which are singletons, and 8.9% rests with the top ten. Seattle's cohort entered during active infection and was followed longitudinally.

The specimen sequenced was peripheral blood. The rearrangement links TRBV3-1 (or the pseudogene TRBV3-2) to TRBJ2-1; 7 bases match TRBD2. The source is a man aged 30 to 45 with COVID-19, enrolled during active disease. The CDR3 here is CASSPSAGVIYNEQFF. CDR3 DNA sequence: TGTGCCAGCAGCCCGTCCGCGGGAGTTATCTACAATGAGCAGTTCTTC.